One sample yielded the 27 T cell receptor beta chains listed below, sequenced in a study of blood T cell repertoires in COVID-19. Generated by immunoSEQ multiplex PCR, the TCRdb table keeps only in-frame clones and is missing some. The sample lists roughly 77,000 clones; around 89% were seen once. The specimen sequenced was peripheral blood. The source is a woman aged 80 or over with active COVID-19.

The CDR3 loop reads CASSLLATYLGDNEQFF. The CDR3 bases are TGTGCCAGCAGCTTACTAGCAACCTATCTCGGAGACAATGAGCAGTTCTTC. This chain uses TRBV7-8 with TRBJ2-1; D might be TRBD2 (5 bases). From germline, CDR1 is SGHVS and CDR2 FQNEAQ. CDR3 length equals 17 residues. Trimming took 2 bases from V and 5 from J, leaving 19 bases between them.

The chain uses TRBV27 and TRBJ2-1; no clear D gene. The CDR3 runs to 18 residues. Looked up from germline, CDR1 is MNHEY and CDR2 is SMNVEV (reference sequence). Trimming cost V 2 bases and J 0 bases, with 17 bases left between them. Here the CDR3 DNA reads TGTGCCAGCAGTTTACGGGTTCGTACTTATGGCTCCTACAATGAGCAGTTCTTC. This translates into CASSLRVRTYGSYNEQFF.

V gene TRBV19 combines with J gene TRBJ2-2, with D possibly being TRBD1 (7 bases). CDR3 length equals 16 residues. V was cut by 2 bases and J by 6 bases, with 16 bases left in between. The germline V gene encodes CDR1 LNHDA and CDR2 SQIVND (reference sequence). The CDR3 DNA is TGTGCCAGTAGTATATCCGTCAGGGGGGTCCCCGGGGAGCTGTTTTTT. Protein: CASSISVRGVPGELFF. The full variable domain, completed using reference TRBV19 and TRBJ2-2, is DGGITQSPKYLFRKEGQNVTLSCEQNLNHDAMYWYRQDPGQGLRLIYYSQIVNDFQKGDIAEGYSVSREKKESFPLTVTSAQKNPTAFYLCASSISVRGVPGELFFGEGSRLTVL.

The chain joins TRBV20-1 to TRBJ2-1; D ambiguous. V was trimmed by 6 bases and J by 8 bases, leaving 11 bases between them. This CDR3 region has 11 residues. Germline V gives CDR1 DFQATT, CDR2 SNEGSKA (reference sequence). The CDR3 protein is CSARQGDEQFF. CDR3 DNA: TGCAGTGCGAGACAAGGAGATGAGCAGTTCTTC.

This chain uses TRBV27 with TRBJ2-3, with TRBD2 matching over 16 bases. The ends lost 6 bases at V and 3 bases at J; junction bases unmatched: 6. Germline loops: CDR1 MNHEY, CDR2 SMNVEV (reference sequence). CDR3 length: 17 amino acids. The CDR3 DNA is TGTGCCAGCAGAGGGACTAGCGGGAGGGTACGAACAGATACGCAGTATTTT. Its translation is CASRGTSGRVRTDTQYF.

The CDR3 region is CASSLGTSGMKQFF. CDR3 DNA sequence: TGTGCCAGCAGCTTAGGGACTAGCGGGATGAAACAGTTCTTC. The rearrangement joins TRBV11-2 to TRBJ2-1; 12 bases agree with TRBD2. This CDR3 is built from 14 residues. V dropped 1 base and J dropped 13; count of bases not matched to a gene: 5. CDR1 SGHAT and CDR2 FQNNGV come from the germline V gene. The full variable domain, with the rest looked up from reference TRBV11-2 and TRBJ2-1, is EAGVAQSPRYKIIEKRQSVAFWCNPISGHATLYWYQQILGQGPKLLIQFQNNGVVDDSQLPKDRFSAERLKGVDSTLKIQPAKLEDSAVYLCASSLGTSGMKQFFGPGTRLTVL.

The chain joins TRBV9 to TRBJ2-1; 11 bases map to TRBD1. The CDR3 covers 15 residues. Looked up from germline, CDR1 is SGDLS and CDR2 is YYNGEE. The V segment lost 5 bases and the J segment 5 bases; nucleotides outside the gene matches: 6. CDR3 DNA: TGTGCCAGCAGTAACCGGGACAGGGGGGACAATGAGCAGTTCTTC. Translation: CASSNRDRGDNEQFF.

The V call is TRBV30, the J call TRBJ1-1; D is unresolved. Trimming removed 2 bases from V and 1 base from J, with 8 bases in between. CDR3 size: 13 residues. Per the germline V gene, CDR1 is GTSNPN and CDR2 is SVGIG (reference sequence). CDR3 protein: CAWSRLGNTEAFF. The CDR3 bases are TGTGCCTGGAGTCGCCTCGGGAACACTGAAGCTTTCTTT.

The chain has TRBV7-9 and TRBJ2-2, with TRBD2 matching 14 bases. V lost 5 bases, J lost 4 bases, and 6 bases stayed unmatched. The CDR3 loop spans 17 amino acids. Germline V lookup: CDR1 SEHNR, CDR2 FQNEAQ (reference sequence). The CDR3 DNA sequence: TGTGCCAGCAGCCCCCCCGGACTAGCGGGAGGCACCGGGGAGCTGTTTTTT. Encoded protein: CASSPPGLAGGTGELFF.

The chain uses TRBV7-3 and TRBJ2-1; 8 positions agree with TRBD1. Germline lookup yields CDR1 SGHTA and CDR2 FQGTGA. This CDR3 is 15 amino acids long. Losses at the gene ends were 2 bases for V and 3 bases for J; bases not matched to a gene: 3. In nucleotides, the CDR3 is TGTGCCAGCAGCTTATCCGGGACAGGCTACAATGAGCAGTTCTTC. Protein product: CASSLSGTGYNEQFF.

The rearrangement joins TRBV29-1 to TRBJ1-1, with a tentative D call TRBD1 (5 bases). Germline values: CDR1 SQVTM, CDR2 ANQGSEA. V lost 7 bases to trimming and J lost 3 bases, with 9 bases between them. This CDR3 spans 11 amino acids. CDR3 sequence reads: CSGGGDTEAFF. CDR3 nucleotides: TGCAGCGGGGGAGGGGACACTGAAGCTTTCTTT.

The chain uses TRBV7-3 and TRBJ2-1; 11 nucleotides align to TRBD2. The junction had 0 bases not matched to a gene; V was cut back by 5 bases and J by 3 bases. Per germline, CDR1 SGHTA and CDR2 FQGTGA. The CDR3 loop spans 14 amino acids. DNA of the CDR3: TGTGCCAGCAGCGGACTAGCGGGCTACAATGAGCAGTTCTTC. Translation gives CASSGLAGYNEQFF.

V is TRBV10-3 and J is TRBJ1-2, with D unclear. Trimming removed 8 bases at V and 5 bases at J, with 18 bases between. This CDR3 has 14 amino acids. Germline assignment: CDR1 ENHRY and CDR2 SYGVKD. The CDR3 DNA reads TGTGCCATCCGCCCTCCGTTCCCTCTATATGGCTACACCTTC. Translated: CAIRPPFPLYGYTF.

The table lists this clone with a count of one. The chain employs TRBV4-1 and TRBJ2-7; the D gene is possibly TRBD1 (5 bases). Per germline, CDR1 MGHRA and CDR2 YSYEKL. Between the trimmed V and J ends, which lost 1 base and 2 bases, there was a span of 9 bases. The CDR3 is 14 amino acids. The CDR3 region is CASSQGPRAYEQYF. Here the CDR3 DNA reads TGCGCCAGCAGCCAAGGCCCCAGGGCCTACGAGCAGTACTTC.

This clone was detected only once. CDR3 sequence: CASGERNYGYTF. The CDR3 nucleotides are TGTGCCAGCGGAGAGCGGAACTATGGCTACACCTTC. This chain uses TRBV13 with TRBJ1-2; D gene unclear. This CDR3 comprises 12 residues. Germline V lookup: CDR1 PRHDT, CDR2 FYEKMQ (reference sequence). V gave up 8 bases and J gave up 2 bases, with 9 bases separating them.

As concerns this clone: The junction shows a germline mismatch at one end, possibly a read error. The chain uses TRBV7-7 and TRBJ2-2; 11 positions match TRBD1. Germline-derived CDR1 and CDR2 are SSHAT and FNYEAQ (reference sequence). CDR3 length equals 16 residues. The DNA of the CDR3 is TGTGCTAGCAGCCGGACAGGGGGCGAAGGTACCGGGGAGCTGTTTTTT. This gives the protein CASSRTGGEGTGELFF. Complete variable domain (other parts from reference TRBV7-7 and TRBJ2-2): GAGVSQSPRYKVTKRGQDVTLRCDPISSHATLYWYQQALGQGPEFLTYFNYEAQPDKSGLPSDRFSAERPEGSISTLTIQRTEQRDSAMYRCASSRTGGEGTGELFFGEGSRLTVL.

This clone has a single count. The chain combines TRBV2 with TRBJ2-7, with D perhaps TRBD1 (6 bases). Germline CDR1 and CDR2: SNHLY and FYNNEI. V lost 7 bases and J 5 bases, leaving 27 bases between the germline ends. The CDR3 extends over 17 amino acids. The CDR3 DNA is TGTGCCAGCACTTTCTCCCGGGACACTCGGGGAAGAAACGAGCAGTACTTC. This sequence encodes CASTFSRDTRGRNEQYF.

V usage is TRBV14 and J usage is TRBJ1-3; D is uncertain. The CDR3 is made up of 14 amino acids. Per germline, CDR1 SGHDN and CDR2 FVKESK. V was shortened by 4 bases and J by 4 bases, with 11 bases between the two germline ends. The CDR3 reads CASSPTRGGNTIYF. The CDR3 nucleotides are TGTGCCAGCAGCCCCACCCGCGGCGGAAACACCATATATTTT.

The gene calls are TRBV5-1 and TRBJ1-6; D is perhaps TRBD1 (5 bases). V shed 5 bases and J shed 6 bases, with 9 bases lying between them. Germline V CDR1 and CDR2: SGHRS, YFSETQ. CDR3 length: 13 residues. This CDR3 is CASRSGVNSPLHF. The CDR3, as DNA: TGCGCCAGCAGATCGGGGGTTAATTCACCCCTCCACTTT.

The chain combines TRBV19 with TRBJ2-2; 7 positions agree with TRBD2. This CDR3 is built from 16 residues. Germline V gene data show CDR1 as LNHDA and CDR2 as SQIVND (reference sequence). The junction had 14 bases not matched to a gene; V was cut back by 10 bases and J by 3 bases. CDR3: CATEGMAGEDTGELFF. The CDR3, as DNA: TGTGCCACAGAAGGAATGGCGGGAGAGGACACCGGGGAGCTGTTTTTT.

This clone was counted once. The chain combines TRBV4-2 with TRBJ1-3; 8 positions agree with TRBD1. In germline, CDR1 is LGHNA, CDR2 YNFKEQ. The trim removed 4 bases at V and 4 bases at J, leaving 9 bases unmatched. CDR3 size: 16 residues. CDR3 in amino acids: CASSLHPRTGGNTIYF. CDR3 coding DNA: TGTGCCAGCAGCCTCCACCCACGGACAGGGGGAAACACCATATATTTT.

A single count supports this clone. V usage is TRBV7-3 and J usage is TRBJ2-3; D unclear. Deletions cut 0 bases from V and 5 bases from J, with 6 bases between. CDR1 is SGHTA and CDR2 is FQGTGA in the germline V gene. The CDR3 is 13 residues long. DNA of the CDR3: TGTGCCAGCAGCTTAACGCCCGGAGATACGCAGTATTTT. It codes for CASSLTPGDTQYF.

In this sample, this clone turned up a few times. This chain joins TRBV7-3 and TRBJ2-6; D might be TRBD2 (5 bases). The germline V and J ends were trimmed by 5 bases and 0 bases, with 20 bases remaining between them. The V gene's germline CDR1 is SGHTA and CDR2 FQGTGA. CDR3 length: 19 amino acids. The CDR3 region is CASSTHSGVARSGANVLTF. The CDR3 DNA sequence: TGTGCCAGCAGCACACACTCCGGGGTCGCCCGCTCTGGGGCCAACGTCCTGACTTTC.

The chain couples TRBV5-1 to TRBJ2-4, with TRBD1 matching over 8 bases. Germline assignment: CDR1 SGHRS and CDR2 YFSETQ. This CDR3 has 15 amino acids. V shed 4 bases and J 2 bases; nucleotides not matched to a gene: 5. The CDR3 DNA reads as TGCGCCAGCAGCCCGACAGGGGTTCCCAAAAACATTCAGTACTTC. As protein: CASSPTGVPKNIQYF.

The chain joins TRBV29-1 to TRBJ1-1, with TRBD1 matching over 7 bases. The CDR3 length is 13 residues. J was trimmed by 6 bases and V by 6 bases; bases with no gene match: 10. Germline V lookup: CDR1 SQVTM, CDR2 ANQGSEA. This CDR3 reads CSVGLQGTSEAFF. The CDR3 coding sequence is TGCAGCGTGGGATTACAGGGGACATCTGAAGCTTTCTTT. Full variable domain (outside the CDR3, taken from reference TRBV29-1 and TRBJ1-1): SAVISQKPSRDICQRGTSLTIQCQVDSQVTMMFWYRQQPGQSLTLIATANQGSEATYESGFVIDKFPISRPNLTFSTLTVSNMSPEDSSIYLCSVGLQGTSEAFFGQGTRLTVV.

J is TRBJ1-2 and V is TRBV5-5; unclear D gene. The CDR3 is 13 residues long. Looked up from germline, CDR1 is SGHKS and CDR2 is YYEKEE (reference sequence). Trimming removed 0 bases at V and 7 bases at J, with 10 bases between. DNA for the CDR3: TGTGCCAGCAGCTTGGGAGGGAACGGTGGCTACACCTTC. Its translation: CASSLGGNGGYTF. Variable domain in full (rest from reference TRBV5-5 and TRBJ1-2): DAGVTQSPTHLIKTRGQQVTLRCSPISGHKSVSWYQQVLGQGPQFIFQYYEKEERGRGNFPDRFSARQFPNYSSELNVNALLLGDSALYLCASSLGGNGGYTFGSGTRLTVV.

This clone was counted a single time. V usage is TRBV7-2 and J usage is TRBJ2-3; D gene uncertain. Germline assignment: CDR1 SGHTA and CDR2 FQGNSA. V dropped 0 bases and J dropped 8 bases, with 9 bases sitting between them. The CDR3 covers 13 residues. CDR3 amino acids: CASSLARGGTQYF. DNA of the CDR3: TGTGCCAGCAGCTTAGCCCGAGGTGGTACGCAGTATTTT.